These T cell receptor beta chains were read from a single sample in a study of PD-L1 blockade in urothelial cancer. Repertoires were generated with immunoSEQ multiplex PCR, while TCRdb's copy carries only in-frame clones and drops some. The repertoire holds nearly 35,000 clones, with about 87% as singletons. The source material was PBMCs, sampled around atezolizumab (anti-PD-L1) treatment. The receptors come from a man aged 55-75 years with urothelial cancer. The CDR3 runs from the conserved cysteine through the conserved F or W. D genes are given only for firm matches. Clone size, where shown, is once, few, many, or a class for clones that have expanded.

V gene: TRBV18
J gene: TRBJ1-3
clone size: NA
D gene: NA
CDR3 DNA: TGTGCCAGCTCATTACAGGGTATTGGAAACACCATATATTTT
CDR3 protein: CASSLQGIGNTIYF

V gene: TRBV5-4
J gene: TRBJ1-1
clone size: NA
D gene: NA
CDR3 DNA: TGTGCCAGCAGCCCGAGCGGCAGAAACACTGAAGCTTTCTTT
CDR3 protein: CASSPSGRNTEAFF

V gene: TRBV9
J gene: TRBJ2-3
clone size: NA
D gene: NA
CDR3 DNA: TGTGCCAGCAGCCCAAATGTGGGCGCCGCGATCGGAGATACGCAGTATTTT
CDR3 protein: CASSPNVGAAIGDTQYF

V gene: TRBV5-1
J gene: TRBJ2-1
clone size: NA
D gene: TRBD1
CDR3 DNA: TGCGCCAGCAGCTTGGGAGGGACAGGGGGAACTGAGCAGTTCTTC
CDR3 protein: CASSLGGTGGTEQFF

V gene: TRBV5-1
J gene: TRBJ2-7
clone size: NA
D gene: TRBD2
CDR3 DNA: TGCGCCAGCAGCCCTAGCGGGAGGGCCGGCGAGCAGTACTTC
CDR3 protein: CASSPSGRAGEQYF

V gene: TRBV27
J gene: TRBJ2-1
clone size: NA
D gene: NA
CDR3 DNA: TGTGCCAGCAGTTTGCGGCGGAATATGTTCTTC
CDR3 protein: CASSLRRNMFF

V gene: TRBV19
J gene: TRBJ1-1
clone size: NA
D gene: TRBD1
CDR3 DNA: TGTGCCAGTAGTATAATAGGACAGGGGAACACTGAAGCTTTCTTT
CDR3 protein: CASSIIGQGNTEAFF

V gene: TRBV9
J gene: TRBJ2-3
clone size: once
D gene: NA
CDR3 DNA: TGTGCCAGCAGCGGAACCTCGTCGCGGGACACAGATACGCAGTATTTT
CDR3 protein: CASSGTSSRDTDTQYF

V gene: TRBV28
J gene: TRBJ1-1
clone size: NA
D gene: NA
CDR3 DNA: TGTGCCAGCAGTTTAGGTCCGGGTTACACTGAAGCTTTCTTT
CDR3 protein: CASSLGPGYTEAFF

V gene: TRBV7-6
J gene: TRBJ1-1
clone size: NA
D gene: NA
CDR3 DNA: TGTGCCAGCAGCCCGCAACAGAACACTGAAGCTTTCTTT
CDR3 protein: CASSPQQNTEAFF

V gene: TRBV4-1
J gene: TRBJ2-7
clone size: NA
D gene: NA
CDR3 DNA: TGCGCCAGCAGCCCAGGACCAGGAGGGTACGAGCAGTACTTC
CDR3 protein: CASSPGPGGYEQYF

V gene: TRBV2
J gene: TRBJ1-2
clone size: NA
D gene: TRBD1
CDR3 DNA: TGTGCCAGCAGTGACACGACAGGGGGCGCCCGGCCCCATGGCTACACCTTC
CDR3 protein: CASSDTTGGARPHGYTF

V gene: TRBV6-6
J gene: TRBJ1-1
clone size: NA
D gene: TRBD1
CDR3 DNA: TGTGCCAGCAGCCGGGGACAGCGGAACACTGAAGCTTTCTTT
CDR3 protein: CASSRGQRNTEAFF

V gene: TRBV6-1
J gene: TRBJ2-1
clone size: NA
D gene: TRBD2
CDR3 DNA: TGTGCCAGCAGTGAATTTGGAGCGGGAGCCTACAATGAGCAGTTCTTC
CDR3 protein: CASSEFGAGAYNEQFF

V gene: TRBV7-9
J gene: TRBJ2-1
clone size: NA
D gene: NA
CDR3 DNA: TGTGCCAGCAACAGACCGGGGACTGCCAGGCATGACAATGAGCAGTTCTTC
CDR3 protein: CASNRPGTARHDNEQFF

V gene: TRBV19
J gene: TRBJ1-2
clone size: NA
D gene: TRBD1
CDR3 DNA: TGTGCCAGTTCGGACAGGCCCGTTTATGGCTACACCTTC
CDR3 protein: CASSDRPVYGYTF

V gene: TRBV7-3
J gene: TRBJ2-3
clone size: NA
D gene: TRBD2
CDR3 DNA: TGTGCCAGCAGCCCTTCTTTGGTAGCGGGGACCGGTACGCAGTATTTT
CDR3 protein: CASSPSLVAGTGTQYF

V gene: TRBV7-2
J gene: TRBJ1-1
clone size: NA
D gene: NA
CDR3 DNA: TGTGCCAGCAGCTTAGAAGGCAGGGGTTATACTGAAGCTTTCTTT
CDR3 protein: CASSLEGRGYTEAFF

V gene: TRBV9
J gene: TRBJ2-7
clone size: NA
D gene: TRBD2
CDR3 DNA: TGTGCCAGCAGCCCAAGGAGTAGCGGGAGTTACGAGCAGTACTTC
CDR3 protein: CASSPRSSGSYEQYF

V gene: TRBV19
J gene: TRBJ2-2
clone size: few
D gene: TRBD2
CDR3 DNA: TGTGCCAGTAGTAACCCGGGACTAGCGGGAAGAACCGGGGAGCTGTTTTTT
CDR3 protein: CASSNPGLAGRTGELFF

V gene: TRBV5-1
J gene: TRBJ1-2
clone size: NA
D gene: TRBD1
CDR3 DNA: TGCGCCAGCAGCTTACAGGGGGAGGATGGCTACACCTTC
CDR3 protein: CASSLQGEDGYTF

V gene: TRBV10-3
J gene: TRBJ2-5
clone size: NA
D gene: TRBD2
CDR3 DNA: TGTGCCATCAGTGAAGGACTAGCGGGAGGAGCGGGAGAGACCCAGTACTTC
CDR3 protein: CAISEGLAGGAGETQYF

V gene: TRBV25-1
J gene: TRBJ2-1
clone size: NA
D gene: NA
CDR3 DNA: TGTGCCAGCAGTTTAGACTACAATGAGCAGTTCTTC
CDR3 protein: CASSLDYNEQFF

V gene: TRBV6-5
J gene: TRBJ2-2
clone size: NA
D gene: NA
CDR3 DNA: TGTGCCAGCAGTCCCTCACTAGCCAACACCGGGGAGCTGTTTTTT
CDR3 protein: CASSPSLANTGELFF

V gene: TRBV6-6
J gene: TRBJ1-2
clone size: NA
D gene: NA
CDR3 DNA: TGTGCCAGCAGTTACGGGGCCCCTGACTATGGCTACACCTTC
CDR3 protein: CASSYGAPDYGYTF

V gene: TRBV6-5
J gene: TRBJ2-7
clone size: NA
D gene: NA
CDR3 DNA: TGTGCCAGCAGTCCCTATGCGTATAGCTCCTACGAGCAGTACTTC
CDR3 protein: CASSPYAYSSYEQYF

V gene: TRBV5-1
J gene: TRBJ2-1
clone size: NA
D gene: TRBD2
CDR3 DNA: TGCGCCAGCCAGACGGGACTAGGTGGGTCTAGCGATGAGCAGTTCTTC
CDR3 protein: CASQTGLGGSSDEQFF

V gene: TRBV5-4
J gene: TRBJ2-1
clone size: NA
D gene: TRBD2
CDR3 DNA: TGTGCCAGCAGCTTGGTAGCTAGCGGGAATGAGCAGTTCTTC
CDR3 protein: CASSLVASGNEQFF

V gene: TRBV4-3
J gene: TRBJ1-5
clone size: few
D gene: NA
CDR3 DNA: TGCGCCAGCAGCCAAGCGTACTCCGGGACCCAGCATTTT
CDR3 protein: CASSQAYSGTQHF

V gene: TRBV10-3
J gene: TRBJ2-7
clone size: NA
D gene: TRBD1
CDR3 DNA: TGTGCCATCAGTGAGACAAACAGGGGGATTTGGGAGCAGTACTTC
CDR3 protein: CAISETNRGIWEQYF

V gene: TRBV28
J gene: TRBJ2-7
clone size: NA
D gene: NA
CDR3 DNA: TGTGCCAGCACGGGACTCGCGGACGAGCAGTACTTC
CDR3 protein: CASTGLADEQYF

V gene: TRBV2
J gene: TRBJ2-7
clone size: once
D gene: NA
CDR3 DNA: TGTGCCAGCAGTCCAATGGACAGATTGGATATTCTATACGAGCAGTACTTC
CDR3 protein: CASSPMDRLDILYEQYF

V gene: TRBV27
J gene: TRBJ2-7
clone size: NA
D gene: TRBD1
CDR3 DNA: TGTGCCAGCAGTTCCCCGGGACAGTTAGCCTACGAGCAGTACTTC
CDR3 protein: CASSSPGQLAYEQYF

V gene: TRBV6-5
J gene: TRBJ2-2
clone size: NA
D gene: TRBD2
CDR3 DNA: TGTGCCAGCAGTTACGGGACTAGCGGGATTGGGGAGCTGTTTTTT
CDR3 protein: CASSYGTSGIGELFF

V gene: TRBV7-9
J gene: TRBJ2-1
clone size: NA
D gene: TRBD2
CDR3 DNA: TGTGCCAGCAGCACGAACCCTAGCGGGGCTTCCTGGAATGAGCAGTTCTTC
CDR3 protein: CASSTNPSGASWNEQFF

V gene: TRBV19
J gene: TRBJ1-5
clone size: NA
D gene: TRBD1
CDR3 DNA: TGTGCCAGTAGCCAAGACAGGGCCAGCAATCAGCCCCAGCATTTT
CDR3 protein: CASSQDRASNQPQHF

V gene: TRBV6-5
J gene: TRBJ1-2
clone size: NA
D gene: NA
CDR3 DNA: TGTGCCAGCAGAGATCAGGGGTTGCGGGGCTACACCTTC
CDR3 protein: CASRDQGLRGYTF

V gene: TRBV5-6
J gene: TRBJ2-5
clone size: NA
D gene: NA
CDR3 DNA: TGTGCCAGCAGCTTAGGAGGCGAGGGACTGCAAGAGACCCAGTACTTC
CDR3 protein: CASSLGGEGLQETQYF

V gene: TRBV5-1
J gene: TRBJ2-2
clone size: NA
D gene: TRBD1
CDR3 DNA: TGCGCCAGCAGCTTGTTGGGGACAGGGGAATCGGCCGGGGAGCTGTTTTTT
CDR3 protein: CASSLLGTGESAGELFF

V gene: TRBV5-8
J gene: TRBJ1-6
clone size: NA
D gene: NA
CDR3 DNA: TGTGCCAGCAGCTTGTTGAGTTTTTTT
CDR3 protein: CASSLLSFF

V gene: TRBV6-4
J gene: TRBJ1-5
clone size: NA
D gene: NA
CDR3 DNA: TGTGCCAGCAGTTACAAGGGGCGTAGGGGCAATCAGCCCCAGCATTTT
CDR3 protein: CASSYKGRRGNQPQHF

V gene: TRBV19
J gene: TRBJ2-5
clone size: NA
D gene: TRBD2
CDR3 DNA: TGTGCCAGTAGTATAGTTAAAACTAGCGGGAGGGCAGGGGAGACCCAGTACTTC
CDR3 protein: CASSIVKTSGRAGETQYF

V gene: TRBV28
J gene: TRBJ2-3
clone size: NA
D gene: TRBD1
CDR3 DNA: TGTGCCAGCAGTCCTGGGGGACAGGTCACAGATACGCAGTATTTT
CDR3 protein: CASSPGGQVTDTQYF

V gene: TRBV4-1
J gene: TRBJ2-7
clone size: NA
D gene: NA
CDR3 DNA: TGCGCCAGCAGCCAATCGTCCCGAGGGGGCGAGCAGTACTTC
CDR3 protein: CASSQSSRGGEQYF

V gene: TRBV5-1
J gene: TRBJ2-3
clone size: NA
D gene: TRBD1
CDR3 DNA: TGCGCCAGCAGACAGCGGGGACAGGGGTCCACCACAGATACGCAGTATTTT
CDR3 protein: CASRQRGQGSTTDTQYF

V gene: TRBV25-1
J gene: TRBJ1-4
clone size: once
D gene: TRBD1
CDR3 DNA: TGTGCCAGCAGTGACCCTACAGGGGGAGTCGAAAAACTGTTTTTT
CDR3 protein: CASSDPTGGVEKLFF

V gene: TRBV6-5
J gene: TRBJ2-1
clone size: NA
D gene: NA
CDR3 DNA: TGTGCCAGCAGGCCTTATTCGGGTGAGCAGTTCTTC
CDR3 protein: CASRPYSGEQFF

V gene: TRBV9
J gene: TRBJ1-1
clone size: NA
D gene: NA
CDR3 DNA: TGTGCCAGCAGCTACCAGGCTATGAACACTGAAGCTTTCTTT
CDR3 protein: CASSYQAMNTEAFF

V gene: TRBV25-1
J gene: TRBJ1-5
clone size: NA
D gene: TRBD1
CDR3 DNA: TGTGCCAGCAGCAACCGGGACAGGTATCAGCCCCAGCATTTT
CDR3 protein: CASSNRDRYQPQHF

V gene: TRBV30
J gene: TRBJ1-4
clone size: NA
D gene: TRBD1
CDR3 DNA: TGTGCCAGCACAGGGGACGCAACTAATGAAAAACTGTTTTTT
CDR3 protein: CASTGDATNEKLFF

V gene: TRBV23-1
J gene: TRBJ1-5
clone size: NA
D gene: TRBD1
CDR3 DNA: TGCGCCAGCAGTCAATCGCGACAGGGTAGGACATATAGCAATCAGCCCCAGCATTTT
CDR3 protein: CASSQSRQGRTYSNQPQHF

V gene: TRBV7-2
J gene: TRBJ2-2
clone size: NA
D gene: TRBD2
CDR3 DNA: TGTGCCAGCAGTACTCGCGGGAGCGGGGCCGGGGAGCTGTTTTTT
CDR3 protein: CASSTRGSGAGELFF

V gene: TRBV11-3
J gene: TRBJ2-1
clone size: NA
D gene: TRBD2
CDR3 DNA: TGTGCCAGCAGCTTAGGAGGGGGACTAGCGGACAATGAGCAGTTCTTC
CDR3 protein: CASSLGGGLADNEQFF

V gene: TRBV18
J gene: TRBJ2-7
clone size: NA
D gene: NA
CDR3 DNA: TGTGCCAGCAAGCTGCGACAGTCCTACGAGCAGTACTTC
CDR3 protein: CASKLRQSYEQYF